Presented here are 10 T cell receptor beta chains from one specimen sequenced in a study of T cell changes during pregnancy in multiple sclerosis. Data came from immunoSEQ multiplex PCR; TCRdb stores just in-frame clones and leaves some out. The repertoire includes around 78,000 clones, 91% of them detected once, and around 0.75% sits in the top ten. The input for sequencing was peripheral blood, taken in the third trimester of pregnancy. The receptor set was obtained from a female donor in good health, enrolled as a control in a pregnancy study.

The rearrangement joins TRBV6-5 to TRBJ2-7; possibly TRBD2 for D (5 bases). The CDR3 length is 14 residues. The germline V gene has CDR1 MNHEY and CDR2 SVGAGI. Trimming shortened V by 8 bases and J by 3 bases, and 17 bases separated the two germline ends. This chain's CDR3 is CASGGGQTIYEQYF. CDR3 coding DNA: TGTGCCAGCGGAGGTGGGCAGACGATCTACGAGCAGTACTTC.

V is TRBV6-1 and J is TRBJ2-7; 9 bases map to TRBD1. CDR1 and CDR2 from the germline V gene are MNHNS and SASEGT. V lost 4 bases and J lost 1; bases outside the gene matches: 2. This CDR3 region has 14 residues. The CDR3 loop reads CASSGDRGSYEQYF. DNA of the CDR3: TGTGCCAGCAGTGGCGACAGGGGGTCCTACGAGCAGTACTTC.

The J gene is TRBJ1-2, the V gene TRBV5-1; TRBD1 agrees at 11 bases. The V gene's germline CDR1 is SGHRS and CDR2 YFSETQ. V was pared by 3 bases and J by 8 bases, with 9 bases of the junction left unmatched. This CDR3 is built from 15 residues. The CDR3 bases are TGCGCCAGCAGCTGGGGGGGGACAGGGGGAGTCGGCTACACCTTC. Its translation: CASSWGGTGGVGYTF.

V gene TRBV10-3 combines with J gene TRBJ2-3, with D maybe TRBD2 (6 bases). The germline V and J ends were trimmed by 2 bases and 0 bases, with 12 bases remaining between them. Germline lookup yields CDR1 ENHRY and CDR2 SYGVKD. The CDR3 is 16 residues long. As DNA, the CDR3 is TGTGCCATCAGTGAGGGTTGGGACTCGAGCACAGATACGCAGTATTTT. Protein product: CAISEGWDSSTDTQYF.

This clone was detected once. The rearrangement uses TRBV6-1 and TRBJ2-7, with 8 bases lining up with TRBD2. Per the germline V gene, CDR1 is MNHNS and CDR2 is SASEGT. The ends lost 0 bases at V and 7 bases at J; junction bases unmatched: 8. This CDR3 has 15 residues. CDR3 sequence (DNA): TGTGCCAGCAGTGAAGCGCGCCGGGGGGGACTGGAGCAGTACTTC. The encoded protein is CASSEARRGGLEQYF.

Here the CDR3 reads CASSLGRGDYGYTF. The CDR3 nucleotides read TGTGCCAGCAGTTTGGGGAGGGGGGACTATGGCTACACCTTC. The chain couples TRBV28 to TRBJ1-2; perhaps TRBD1 as D (6 bases). Germline-derived CDR1 and CDR2 are MDHEN and SYDVKM. Trimming stripped 3 bases from V and 3 bases from J, with 11 bases between. The CDR3 has 14 residues.

CDR3 residues: CASSYSGGGGDTQYF. As DNA, the CDR3 is TGTGCCAGCAGTTACTCCGGGGGGGGAGGTGATACGCAGTATTTT. V is TRBV6-5 and J is TRBJ2-3; the match to TRBD2 covers 8 bases. The CDR3 length is 15 residues. Per the germline V gene, CDR1 is MNHEY and CDR2 is SVGAGI. V lost 0 bases and J lost 6; bases outside the gene matches: 5.

This chain uses TRBV27 with TRBJ2-1; no firm D call. Looked up from germline, CDR1 is MNHEY and CDR2 is SMNVEV (reference sequence). The length of the CDR3 is 15 residues. V lost 2 bases and J lost 0, with 8 bases in between. This CDR3 reads CASSLRENSYNEQFF. In DNA, the CDR3 is TGTGCCAGCAGTTTACGTGAGAACTCCTACAATGAGCAGTTCTTC.

The count of this clone is one. The V call is TRBV30, the J call TRBJ2-5; TRBD1 agrees at 9 bases. The germline CDR1 and CDR2 sequences are GTSNPN and SVGIG (reference sequence). The CDR3 is made up of 15 amino acids. J lost 3 bases, V lost 4 bases, and 9 bases had no gene match. This CDR3 is CAWTTMGQGKETQYF. The CDR3 coding sequence is TGTGCCTGGACCACCATGGGACAGGGAAAAGAGACCCAGTACTTC.

The J gene is TRBJ1-1, the V gene TRBV6-5; tentatively, D is TRBD1 (6 bases). Germline V gives CDR1 MNHEY, CDR2 SVGAGI. CDR3 length: 13 residues. Trimming left V 6 bases short and J 5 bases short, with 13 bases between. This chain's CDR3 is CASRQGSRTEAFF. The CDR3 bases are TGTGCCAGCAGGCAGGGGAGTAGGACTGAAGCTTTCTTT.